What follows is one T cell receptor (beta chain) and its context. These data come from a study of chemoradiotherapy in HPV16-positive cancers. The germline gives CDR1 SNHLY, CDR2 FYNNEI. CDR3 length: 11 residues. Trimming cost V 6 bases and J 6 bases, with 9 bases left between them. Libraries were prepared by immunoSEQ multiplex PCR; TCRdb keeps only in-frame clonotypes and omits some of them. The profile shows over 7,000 clones, roughly 89% of them singletons. This sample comprised blood, obtained from a patient who underwent chemoradiotherapy. The J gene is TRBJ2-7, the V gene TRBV2; unclear D gene. The clonotype originates from a human donor with HPV-associated anogenital cancer. CDR3 nucleotide sequence: TGTGCCAGCAGCTACACGGGCGAGCAGTACTTC. Its protein product is CASSYTGEQYF. The complete variable domain, with remaining parts taken from reference TRBV2 and TRBJ2-7, reads EPEVTQTPSHQVTQMGQEVILRCVPISNHLYFYWYRQILGQKVEFLVSFYNNEISEKSEIFDDQFSVERPDGSNFTLKIRSTKLEDSAMYFCASSYTGEQYFGPGTRLTVT.